These 11 T cell receptor beta chains came from one sample sequenced in a study of STAT3 mutations in large granular lymphocyte leukemia. Study findings and constraints: At least one immunodominant TCR beta clonotype appeared in every T-cell large granular lymphocyte leukemia patient.

These receptors have no known antigen. Here immunoSEQ multiplex PCR was the method, and the copy in TCRdb shows in-frame clones only, minus some. The sample has under 5,500 clones; approximately 66% are singletons. The sequencing input was peripheral blood mononuclear cells. The receptors derive from a man in his 60s with T-cell large granular lymphocyte leukemia. Some clones in this sample may be carry-over from other donors' samples.

The chain joins TRBV6-6 to TRBJ1-3; 7 nucleotides line up with TRBD1. The V segment lost 2 bases and the J segment 2 bases; nucleotides outside the gene matches: 3. Germline V gives CDR1 MNHNY, CDR2 SVGAGI (reference sequence). This CDR3 is built from 15 residues. The CDR3 coding sequence is TGTGCCAGCAGTTACGACCAGGGGGCTGGAAACACCATATATTTT. Amino acid sequence: CASSYDQGAGNTIYF.

V gene TRBV5-1 combines with J gene TRBJ1-6; tentatively, D is TRBD1 (5 bases). The CDR3 contains 15 residues. V lost 4 bases, J lost 7 bases, and 15 bases lay in between. The germline V gene has CDR1 SGHRS and CDR2 YFSETQ. CDR3 region: CASSPSGAVNSPLHF. CDR3 sequence (DNA): TGCGCCAGCAGCCCGAGCGGGGCGGTGAATTCACCCCTCCACTTT.

This clone was seen a few times. The V gene is TRBV5-1, the J gene TRBJ2-7, with 8 bases fitting TRBD2. Per the germline V gene, CDR1 is SGHRS and CDR2 is YFSETQ. The ends lost 4 bases at V and 2 bases at J; junction bases unmatched: 8. This CDR3 contains 15 residues. Here the CDR3 DNA reads TGCGCCAGCAGCCCGCCGTCGGGAGGGACCTACGAGCAGTACTTC. Translated, it gives CASSPPSGGTYEQYF.

The rearrangement uses TRBV30 and TRBJ1-1; the D is unclear. The germline gives CDR1 GTSNPN, CDR2 SVGIG (reference sequence). The CDR3 has 11 residues. V was clipped by 4 bases and J by 1 base, with 4 bases between them. The CDR3 nucleotides read TGTGCCTGGAAAAAGAACACTGAAGCTTTCTTT. This encodes CAWKKNTEAFF.

This chain connects TRBV7-9 to TRBJ2-5; tentatively, D is TRBD1 or TRBD2 (5 bases each). This CDR3 spans 14 amino acids. The V end was cut by 1 base, the J end by 7 bases, with 13 bases between. Per the germline V gene, CDR1 is SEHNR and CDR2 is FQNEAQ (reference sequence). In DNA form, the CDR3 reads TGTGCCAGCAGCTTAGGAGGGGCAGTGGGGACCCAGTACTTC. Protein product: CASSLGGAVGTQYF. The full variable domain, its missing parts supplied by reference TRBV7-9 and TRBJ2-5, is DTGVSQNPRHKITKRGQNVTFRCDPISEHNRLYWYRQTLGQGPEFLTYFQNEAQLEKSRLLSDRFSAERPKGSFSTLEIQRTEQGDSAMYLCASSLGGAVGTQYFGPGTRLLVL.

As DNA, the CDR3 is TGTGCCAGCAGCTTGGAGCGCCAGGGCGGGGCAGATACGCAGTATTTT. Its protein product is CASSLERQGGADTQYF. V is TRBV5-4 and J is TRBJ2-3, with TRBD2 as a possible D gene (6 bases). Trimming cost V 0 bases and J 4 bases, with 15 bases left between them. The CDR3 sequence is 16 residues long. From germline, CDR1 is SGHNT and CDR2 YYREEE (reference sequence).

This clone was observed a few times. The chain has TRBV30 and TRBJ1-5, with TRBD1 matching over 8 bases. This CDR3 comprises 13 residues. V was clipped by 5 bases and J by 4 bases; unmatched bases: 4. The germline V gene has CDR1 GTSNPN and CDR2 SVGIG (reference sequence). The CDR3 DNA is TGTGCCTGGGCAGGGGGCAGAAATCAGCCCCAGCATTTT. This translates into CAWAGGRNQPQHF.

This clone was detected only once. The genes are TRBV15 and TRBJ1-1, with D uncertain. Germline values: CDR1 LNHNV, CDR2 YYDKDF (reference sequence). The CDR3 is 13 residues long. Trimming pared 1 base from V and 2 bases from J, leaving 5 bases between. In DNA form, the CDR3 reads TGTGCCACCAGCAGAGTTGCCAACACTGAAGCTTTCTTT. Its translation is CATSRVANTEAFF.

The chain combines TRBV29-1 with TRBJ1-1, with a weak D call TRBD1 (5 bases). This CDR3 has 13 amino acids. V gave up 5 bases and J gave up 4 bases, with 14 bases separating them. In germline, CDR1 is SQVTM, CDR2 ANQGSEA. In nucleotides, the CDR3 is TGCAGCGTTCGGTTCGAACAGGCCACTGAAGCTTTCTTT. It is translated as CSVRFEQATEAFF.

This clone was observed a handful of times. The CDR3 here is CASNQNNEQFF. The CDR3 nucleotides are TGTGCCAGCAACCAAAACAATGAGCAGTTCTTC. This chain connects TRBV2 to TRBJ2-1, with D unresolved. The CDR3 is made up of 11 amino acids. The germline V gene encodes CDR1 SNHLY and CDR2 FYNNEI. V lost 7 bases, J lost 5 bases, and 6 bases lay in between. Filled out from reference TRBV2 and TRBJ2-1, the complete variable domain reads EPEVTQTPSHQVTQMGQEVILRCVPISNHLYFYWYRQILGQKVEFLVSFYNNEISEKSEIFDDQFSVERPDGSNFTLKIRSTKLEDSAMYFCASNQNNEQFFGPGTRLTVL.

The chain carries TRBV6-1 and TRBJ2-4; D is unresolved. V was shortened by 7 bases and J by 0 bases, with 13 bases between the two germline ends. CDR1 is MNHNS, CDR2 SASEGT, per germline. This CDR3 region has 15 residues. CDR3 sequence reads: CASKGPNLAKNIQYF. For the CDR3, the DNA is TGTGCCAGCAAAGGGCCGAACCTAGCCAAAAACATTCAGTACTTC.